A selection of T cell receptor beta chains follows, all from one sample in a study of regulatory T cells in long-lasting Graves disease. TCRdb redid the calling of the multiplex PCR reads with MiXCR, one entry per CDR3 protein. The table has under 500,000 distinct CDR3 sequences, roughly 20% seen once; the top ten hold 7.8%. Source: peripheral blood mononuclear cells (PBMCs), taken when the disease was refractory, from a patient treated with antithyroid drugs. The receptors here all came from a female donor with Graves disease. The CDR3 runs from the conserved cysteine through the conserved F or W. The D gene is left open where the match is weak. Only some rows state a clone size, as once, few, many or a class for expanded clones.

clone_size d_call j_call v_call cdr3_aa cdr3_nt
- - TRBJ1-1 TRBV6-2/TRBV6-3 CASSYGGSGGYDTEAFF TGTGCCAGCAGTTACGGGGGGTCGGGGGGCTACGACACTGAAGCTTTCTTT
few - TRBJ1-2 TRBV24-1 CATSGSASNYGYTF TGTGCCACCAGTGGGTCGGCCTCCAACTATGGCTACACCTTC
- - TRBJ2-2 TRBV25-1 CASSEISTGELFF TGTGCCAGCAGTGAAATATCGACCGGGGAGCTGTTTTTT
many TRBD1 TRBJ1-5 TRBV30 CAWSAGTGDQPQHF TGTGCCTGGAGCGCCGGGACAGGGGATCAGCCCCAGCATTTT
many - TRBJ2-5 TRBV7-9 CASSLGGGGGRETQYF TGTGCCAGCAGCTTGGGCGGCGGAGGTGGTAGGGAGACCCAGTACTTC
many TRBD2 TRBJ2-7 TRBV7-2 CASSLTSVPSYEQYF TGTGCCAGCAGCCTGACTAGCGTTCCCTCCTACGAGCAGTACTTC
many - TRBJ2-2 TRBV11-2 CASSLGLRGTGELFF TGTGCCAGCAGCTTAGGACTACGGGGGACCGGGGAGCTGTTTTTT
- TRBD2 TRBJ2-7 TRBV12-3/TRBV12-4 CASRGAGANEQYF TGTGCCAGCAGGGGAGCGGGAGCGAACGAGCAGTACTTC
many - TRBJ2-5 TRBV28 CASSLAGREETQYF TGTGCCAGCAGTTTAGCGGGAAGGGAAGAGACCCAGTACTTC
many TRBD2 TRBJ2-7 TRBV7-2 CASSLVKAGGTWAGEQYF TGTGCCAGCAGCTTAGTAAAAGCGGGAGGGACCTGGGCTGGGGAGCAGTACTTC
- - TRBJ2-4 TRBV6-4 CASSYGVGGINIQYF TGTGCCAGCAGTTACGGGGTAGGGGGAATAAACATTCAGTACTTC
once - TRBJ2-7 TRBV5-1 CASSLNPAPLGTYEQYF TGCGCCAGCAGCTTAAACCCCGCGCCCCTCGGGACCTACGAGCAGTACTTC
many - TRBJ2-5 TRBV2 CASREETQYF TGTGCCAGCCGAGAGGAGACCCAGTACTTC
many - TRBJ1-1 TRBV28 CASSLTGNTEAFF TGTGCCAGCAGCTTGACAGGGAACACTGAAGCTTTCTTT
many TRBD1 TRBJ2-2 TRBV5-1 CASKKGAGGELFF TGCGCCAGCAAGAAGGGGGCCGGCGGGGAGCTGTTTTTT
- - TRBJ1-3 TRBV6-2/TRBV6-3 CASSYRTASGNTIYF TGTGCCAGCAGTTACCGGACAGCCTCTGGAAACACCATATATTTT
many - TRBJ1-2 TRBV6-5 CASSSAGMNYGYTF TGTGCCAGCAGTTCGGCAGGGATGAACTATGGCTACACCTTC
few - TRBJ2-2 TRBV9 CASSVDVGTGELFF TGTGCCAGCAGCGTAGACGTGGGGACCGGGGAGCTGTTTTTT
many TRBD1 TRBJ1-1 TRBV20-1 CSAPDRVVNTEAFF TGCAGTGCTCCCGACAGGGTTGTAAACACTGAAGCTTTCTTT
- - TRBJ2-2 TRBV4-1 CASSQLGNTGELFF TGCGCCAGCAGCCAATTGGGTAACACCGGGGAGCTGTTTTTT
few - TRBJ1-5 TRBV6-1 CASSEVVRGNQPQHF TGTGCCAGCAGTGAAGTTGTGAGGGGGAATCAGCCCCAGCATTTT
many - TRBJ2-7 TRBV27 CASSSYRLTGPPYEQYF TGTGCCAGCAGTTCCTACAGGTTAACGGGACCCCCGTACGAGCAGTACTTC
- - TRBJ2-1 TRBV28 CASSANSSQRSDVDNEQFF TGTGCCAGCAGTGCCAACAGCTCCCAGCGGTCGGACGTGGACAATGAGCAGTTCTTC
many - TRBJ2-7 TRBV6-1 CASSGTGSYEQYF TGTGCCAGCAGTGGAACAGGATCCTACGAGCAGTACTTC
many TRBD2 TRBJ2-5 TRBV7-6 CASRKGASGRLETQYF TGTGCCAGCAGAAAGGGGGCTAGCGGGAGATTGGAGACCCAGTACTTC
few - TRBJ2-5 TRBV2 CASSDGQKETQYF TGTGCCAGCAGTGACGGGCAGAAAGAGACCCAGTACTTC
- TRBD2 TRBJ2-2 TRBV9 CASSGRTSENTGELFF TGTGCCAGCAGCGGTCGGACTAGCGAGAACACCGGGGAGCTGTTTTTT
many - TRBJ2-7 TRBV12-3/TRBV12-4 CASRPRATYEQYF TGTGCCAGCAGACCTAGGGCCACCTACGAGCAGTACTTC
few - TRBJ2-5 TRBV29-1 CSVDRQQETQYF TGCAGCGTTGACCGGCAGCAAGAGACCCAGTACTTC
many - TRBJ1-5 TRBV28 CASSPPTGRNQPQHF TGTGCCAGCAGTCCCCCGACAGGACGCAATCAGCCCCAGCATTTT
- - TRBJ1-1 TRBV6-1 CASIPQLVQGKGEAFF TGTGCCAGCATTCCCCAATTGGTACAGGGCAAAGGTGAAGCTTTCTTT
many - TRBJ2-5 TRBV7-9 CASSYRGGAQYF TGTGCCAGCAGCTACCGAGGTGGGGCCCAGTACTTC
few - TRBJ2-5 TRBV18 CASSALTGAGETQYF TGTGCCAGCTCAGCTCTCACGGGAGCTGGGGAGACCCAGTACTTC
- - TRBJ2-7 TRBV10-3 CAIRDTGGDTYEQYF TGTGCCATCAGGGATACAGGGGGGGACACCTACGAGCAGTACTTC
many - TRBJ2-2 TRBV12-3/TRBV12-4 CASSSGPISWNTGELFF TGTGCCAGCAGTTCCGGACCCATCTCCTGGAACACCGGGGAGCTGTTTTTT
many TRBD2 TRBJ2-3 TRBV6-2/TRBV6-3 CASSYSTSGNTDTQYF TGTGCCAGCAGTTACTCCACTAGCGGAAACACAGATACGCAGTATTTT
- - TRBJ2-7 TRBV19 CASSIGPSHDEQYF TGTGCCAGTAGTATAGGACCGAGTCATGACGAGCAGTACTTC
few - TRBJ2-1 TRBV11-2 CASSLEGPVYNEQFF TGTGCCAGCAGCCTGGAGGGCCCGGTTTACAATGAGCAGTTCTTC
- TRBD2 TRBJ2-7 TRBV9 CASSVAAGVSYEQYF TGTGCCAGCAGCGTAGCTGCGGGAGTCTCCTACGAGCAGTACTTC
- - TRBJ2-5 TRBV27 CAGSLLSGTETQYF TGTGCCGGCAGTTTATTATCCGGGACGGAGACCCAGTACTTC
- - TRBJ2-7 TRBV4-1 CASSQDSTAEAYEQYF TGCGCCAGCAGCCAAGATAGTACGGCAGAAGCCTACGAGCAGTACTTC